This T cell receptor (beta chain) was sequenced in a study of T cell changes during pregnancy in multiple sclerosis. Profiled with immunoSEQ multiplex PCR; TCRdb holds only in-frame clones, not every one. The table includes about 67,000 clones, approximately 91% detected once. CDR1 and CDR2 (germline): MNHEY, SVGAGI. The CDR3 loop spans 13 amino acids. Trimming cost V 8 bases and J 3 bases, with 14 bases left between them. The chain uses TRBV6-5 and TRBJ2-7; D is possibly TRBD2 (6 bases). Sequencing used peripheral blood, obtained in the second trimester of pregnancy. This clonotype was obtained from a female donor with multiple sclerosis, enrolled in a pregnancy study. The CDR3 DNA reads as TGTGCCAGCTCTAGGGCGGGACTCTACGAGCAGTACTTC. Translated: CASSRAGLYEQYF.